Below are 21 T cell receptor beta chains sequenced from a single sample in a study of CD8+CD57+ T cells in acquired aplastic anemia (dated by TCRdb to 2017 to 2018). Flow cytometry had shown CD8+CD57+ cell expansion in the patients selected for sequencing. The sample was run on an Illumina HiSeq 2000. TCR beta VDJ combination and CDR3 sequence profiling used genomic DNA as the template. Through fastp at Q25 and MiXCR, TCRdb rebuilt clones from the public reads, retaining in-frame beta chains. When rows share a CDR3 protein, they turn into one entry using the most common DNA and genes. The sample profile shows approximately 150,000 distinct CDR3 sequences; around 47% of them were found once. Of the sample, 2.5% to 4% is held by the ten largest clones. Input material: sorted CD4+, CD8+, or CD8+CD57+ T cells (not recorded which) from PBMCs. Receptors were obtained from a human donor with aplastic anemia.

The chain joins TRBV5-6 to TRBJ1-2; tentative D call: TRBD1 (6 bases). Trimming shortened V by 2 bases and J by 3 bases, and 20 bases separated the two germline ends. Germline loops: CDR1 SGHDT, CDR2 YYEEEE. The CDR3 length is 17 residues. The CDR3 sequence: CASSFLTDSLSDYGYTF. The CDR3 DNA reads as TGTGCCAGCAGCTTCTTAACGGACAGCCTTTCTGACTATGGCTACACCTTC.

The chain uses TRBV11-2 and TRBJ2-1; no reliable D call. The germline CDR1 and CDR2 sequences are SGHAT and FQNNGV. The V end lost 5 bases, the J end lost 9 bases, and 20 bases lay between the germline ends. The CDR3 runs 15 residues. The CDR3 sequence is CASSPRWGPESEQFF. The CDR3, as DNA: TGTGCCAGCAGCCCCCGATGGGGTCCCGAGAGTGAGCAGTTCTTC.

The chain couples TRBV12-3 or TRBV12-4 to TRBJ2-7; D unresolved. The CDR3 has 10 residues. Trimming left V 6 bases short and J 6 bases short, with 6 bases between. The CDR3: CASRASEQYF. The CDR3 DNA reads TGTGCCAGCAGAGCCTCCGAGCAGTACTTC.

The chain joins TRBV10-3 to TRBJ1-5; possible D gene TRBD1, 5 bases. Per germline, CDR1 ENHRY and CDR2 SYGVKD. Trimming left V 6 bases short and J 4 bases short, with 10 bases between. This CDR3 has 13 residues. The CDR3 DNA reads as TGTGCCATCAGCCGGGACTCTAATCAGCCCCAGCATTTT. Translating it yields CAISRDSNQPQHF.

The V call is TRBV9, the J call TRBJ1-6, with unresolved D. The germline V gene has CDR1 SGDLS and CDR2 YYNGEE. Between the trimmed V and J ends, which lost 1 base and 7 bases, there was a span of 9 bases. The length of the CDR3 is 14 residues. This CDR3 is CASSVTLGNSPLHF. The CDR3 nucleotides are TGTGCCAGCAGCGTAACCCTGGGGAATTCACCCCTCCACTTT.

The genes are TRBV5-6 and TRBJ2-3; D ambiguous. Per the germline V gene, CDR1 is SGHDT and CDR2 is YYEEEE. This CDR3 region has 14 residues. Trimming cost V 1 base and J 2 bases, with 8 bases left between them. This CDR3 is CASSLYTNTDTQYF. The DNA for the CDR3 is TGTGCCAGCAGCTTGTACACTAACACAGATACGCAGTATTTT.

There are many counts of this clonotype. This sequence joins TRBV29-1 and TRBJ1-1; no definite D call. V was cut by 1 base and J by 4 bases, with 13 bases left in between. Germline CDR1 reads SQVTM; CDR2 reads ANQGSEA. The CDR3 is 14 residues long. CDR3 in amino acids: CSVEVRGRGTEAFF. The CDR3 DNA follows: TGCAGCGTTGAAGTCCGGGGAAGAGGCACTGAAGCTTTCTTT.

The chain is built from TRBV4-2 and TRBJ2-2, with TRBD2 matching over 9 bases. This CDR3 has 15 residues. The germline CDR1 and CDR2 sequences are LGHNA and YNFKEQ. V shed 4 bases, J shed 4 bases, and the junction held 4 bases outside the gene matches. In DNA form, the CDR3 reads TGTGCCAGCAGCCGCGGGGGGGCGGGCACCGGGGAGCTGTTTTTT. Translating it yields CASSRGGAGTGELFF.

In its sample, this clonotype was seen many times. This chain uses TRBV5-4 with TRBJ2-3; possibly TRBD1 for D (6 bases). CDR1 and CDR2 from the germline V gene are SGHNT and YYREEE (reference sequence). CDR3 length equals 15 residues. Trimming stripped 4 bases from V and 5 bases from J, with 17 bases between. The CDR3 nucleotides are TGTGCCAGCAGCATATTACAGGGTCTGGGAGATACGCAGTATTTT. This translates into CASSILQGLGDTQYF.

On this clonotype: A read error may be the cause here, since a much bigger clone is one base away. The chain couples TRBV6-2 or TRBV6-3 to TRBJ1-1; 8 bases align to TRBD1. This CDR3 region has 14 residues. V lost 8 bases and J lost 7; bases outside the gene matches: 12. Germline lookup yields CDR1 MNHEY and CDR2 SVGEGT. In DNA form, the CDR3 reads TGTGCCAGCGGAGTCAGGACAGGGTCGAATGAAGCTTTCTTT. Its protein product is CASGVRTGSNEAFF.

This clonotype has just one count. The chain couples TRBV9 to TRBJ1-2; 7 bases map to TRBD1. The CDR3 loop spans 16 amino acids. Germline CDR1 and CDR2: SGDLS and YYNGEE. V was pared by 3 bases and J by 3 bases, with 11 bases of the junction left unmatched. CDR3 in DNA: TGTGCCAGCAGCGGGGGGCAGGGGGGACACGACTATGGCTACACCTTC. Residues: CASSGGQGGHDYGYTF.

Note on this clonotype: One base away lies a much larger clone, so this may be a sequencing read error. The V gene is TRBV5-4, the J gene TRBJ2-7; 9 bases are a match to TRBD1. This CDR3 spans 16 amino acids. Germline CDR1 and CDR2: SGHNT and YYREEE (reference sequence). The CDR3 sequence: CASSSAKGTGNYGQYF. CDR3 coding DNA: TGTGCCAGCAGCTCCGCGAAAGGGACAGGGAACTACGGGCAGTACTTC.

V gene TRBV24-1 combines with J gene TRBJ2-2; D is ambiguous. The CDR3 consists of 14 residues. Germline values: CDR1 KGHDR, CDR2 SFDVKD. V was shortened by 3 bases and J by 5 bases, with 9 bases between the two germline ends. The CDR3 sequence: CATSDPTATGELFF. The CDR3, as DNA: TGTGCCACCAGTGATCCCACCGCTACCGGGGAGCTGTTTTTT.

The chain joins TRBV19 to TRBJ2-1, with D possibly TRBD2 on 6 matching bases. The J call may be wrong; the DNA end is better matched by TRBJ2-3. The length of the CDR3 is 15 residues. Looked up from germline, CDR1 is LNHDA and CDR2 is SQIVND (reference sequence). CDR3 protein: CASSIAGSSYNEQYF. CDR3 nucleotides: TGTGCCAGTAGTATAGCCGGGAGCTCCTACAATGAGCAGTATTTT.

This clonotype was counted many times. The chain has TRBV10-3 and TRBJ2-5; 9 nucleotides align to TRBD2. With 10 bases clipped from V and 7 bases from J, the junction kept 16 bases outside the gene matches. This CDR3 contains 15 residues. Germline V gives CDR1 ENHRY, CDR2 SYGVKD. The CDR3, as DNA: TGTGCCACAGGCCAGCGGGAGGACCCTGAGACGACCCAGTACTTC. It is translated as CATGQREDPETTQYF.

This clonotype has a count of ten or more. CDR3 DNA: TGTGCCAGCAGTGAATTGGGGTTGGCCACCATATATTTT. It yields the protein CASSELGLATIYF. This chain uses TRBV6-1 with TRBJ1-3, with D hard to call. The CDR3 totals 13 residues. Germline V gene sequence: CDR1 MNHNS, CDR2 SASEGT. Trimming shortened V by 2 bases and J by 9 bases, and 11 bases separated the two germline ends.

The rearrangement joins TRBV24-1 to TRBJ1-2, with D possibly being TRBD1 (5 bases). The CDR3 sequence is 11 residues long. Trimming pared 9 bases from V and 3 bases from J, leaving 7 bases between. CDR1 and CDR2 from the germline V gene are KGHDR and SFDVKD. CDR3 coding DNA: TGTGCCACCTCGACAGACTATGGCTACACCTTC. Translation: CATSTDYGYTF.

This clonotype was recorded at least ten times. The chain recombines TRBV12-5 with TRBJ1-2, with TRBD1 matching 8 bases. The germline gives CDR1 LGHNT, CDR2 FRNRAP. The CDR3 sequence is 14 residues long. After removal of 6 bases from V and 2 bases from J, the junction contained 5 bases not matched to a gene. CDR3 amino acids: CASGRTGGNYGYTF. CDR3 in DNA: TGTGCTAGTGGCCGCACAGGGGGAAACTATGGCTACACCTTC.

V and J are TRBV20-1 and TRBJ2-6, with D tentatively TRBD1 (5 bases). The germline V and J ends were trimmed by 3 bases and 0 bases, with 21 bases remaining between them. Germline CDR1 and CDR2: DFQATT and SNEGSKA (reference sequence). This CDR3 contains 19 residues. The CDR3 sequence: CSARPRGSRRLSGANVLTF. For the CDR3, the DNA is TGCAGTGCTAGGCCTAGGGGCAGCCGACGTCTCTCTGGGGCCAACGTCCTGACTTTC.

The rearrangement joins TRBV10-3 to TRBJ1-2; the D gene is possibly TRBD1 (5 bases). CDR1 is ENHRY and CDR2 is SYGVKD in the germline V gene. The V gene lost 7 bases and the J gene lost 4 bases, with 19 bases spanning the gap. The length of the CDR3 is 15 residues. In DNA form, the CDR3 reads TGTGCCATCATCACAGGTTCAACTTCAAGCTATGGCTACACCTTC. This sequence encodes CAIITGSTSSYGYTF.

Of note for this clonotype: This may be a read error, as it is one base from a much larger clone. The gene calls are TRBV5-1 and TRBJ2-3, with TRBD1 identical over 8 bases. This CDR3 has 15 amino acids. Germline CDR1 SGHRS, CDR2 YFSETQ. The CDR3 sequence is CSSSSTGDGTDTQYF. The DNA for the CDR3 is TGCTCCAGCAGCTCGACAGGGGACGGCACAGATACGCAGTATTTT.